This T cell receptor beta chain was identified during a study of shared clonotypes between healthy human individuals. Whole-study context: Three plates were used per donor for CD4 naive, three for CD4 memory, two for CD8 naive and one for CD8 memory.

Findings of the study overall: Memory subsets generally showed lower estimated richness than naive subsets.

The method was immunoSEQ multiplex PCR; TCRdb's version includes in-frame clones alone and lacks a portion of them. The sample consists of around 2,000,000 clones, 85% to 95% of them appearing once. CDR3 length: 11 residues. V was trimmed by 4 bases and J by 11 bases, leaving 11 bases between them. In germline, CDR1 is MDHEN, CDR2 SYDVKM. With regard to this clone: Its specificity is not known.

Only Caucasian adults living in Nashville, Tennessee made up the donor group. Sequenced: naive CD4+ T cells sorted from blood. Documented subset: CD45RA+ positively selected. The gene calls are TRBV28 and TRBJ1-2; D is unresolved. The sequence derives from a man aged 18 to 29 in good health. The CDR3 here is CASSSPPGYTF. In DNA form, the CDR3 reads TGTGCCAGCAGTTCCCCGCCGGGGTACACCTTC.